The 26 T cell receptor beta chains below all came from one sample that was sequenced in a study of cytomegalovirus exposure and HLA in healthy donors. The PCR employed 60 Vbeta primers together with 13 Jbeta primers. Libraries were prepared by immunoSEQ multiplex PCR; TCRdb keeps only in-frame clonotypes and omits some of them. The sample yields roughly 80,000 clones, about 69% seen once. The source material was PBMCs. Receptors originate from a woman aged 40 to 50 in good health and CMV-seropositive.

The chain uses TRBV2 and TRBJ1-1, with D perhaps TRBD1 (5 bases). Germline loops: CDR1 SNHLY, CDR2 FYNNEI. This CDR3 contains 12 residues. Between the trimmed V and J ends, which lost 5 bases and 11 bases, there was a span of 15 bases. CDR3 nucleotides: TGTGCCAGCAGTCCCGGCGGGGGAATGGCTTTCTTT. Translation gives CASSPGGGMAFF.

The rearrangement joins TRBV5-3 to TRBJ2-7, with D possibly TRBD1 on 5 matching bases. TRBV5-3 has ORF status, its function being uncertain. Trimming left V 0 bases short and J 5 bases short, with 12 bases between. CDR3 length equals 14 residues. CDR3 DNA: TGTGCCAGAAGCTTGGGACAGCCCCTAGACGAGCAGTACTTC. Translated, it gives CARSLGQPLDEQYF.

The chain is built from TRBV7-2 and TRBJ1-2; TRBD1 matches 8 bases. Germline CDR1 SGHTA, CDR2 FQGNSA. V lost 5 bases and J lost 6; bases outside the gene matches: 8. The CDR3 covers 14 residues. This CDR3 reads CASSPSTGDHGYTF. CDR3 nucleotides: TGTGCCAGCAGCCCCTCGACAGGGGATCATGGCTACACCTTC. Full variable domain (rest looked up from reference TRBV7-2 and TRBJ1-2): GAGVSQSPSNKVTEKGKDVELRCDPISGHTALYWYRQSLGQGLEFLIYFQGNSAPDKSGLPSDRFSAERTGGSVSTLTIQRTQQEDSAVYLCASSPSTGDHGYTFGSGTRLTVV.

The rearrangement links TRBV7-9 to TRBJ2-1; D perhaps matches TRBD1 (6 bases). The germline CDR1 and CDR2 sequences are SEHNR and FQNEAQ (reference sequence). There are 16 residues in the CDR3. Deletions cut 5 bases from V and 3 bases from J, with 17 bases between. As DNA, the CDR3 is TGTGCCAGCAGCCCCGCCCAGGGGTCCTTCTACAATGAGCAGTTCTTC. It is translated as CASSPAQGSFYNEQFF.

Only a few counts were recorded for this clone. V is TRBV11-1 and J is TRBJ2-3; 8 bases are a match to TRBD1. CDR1 is SGHAT, CDR2 FQDESV, per germline (reference sequence). CDR3 size: 15 residues. V was clipped by 5 bases and J by 2 bases; unmatched bases: 6. CDR3 sequence: CASSTGQEHTDTQYF. Written as DNA, the CDR3 is TGTGCCAGCAGCACGGGACAGGAGCACACAGATACGCAGTATTTT.

The chain employs TRBV5-1 and TRBJ1-2; no reliable D call. The V gene's germline CDR1 is SGHRS and CDR2 YFSETQ. Between the trimmed V and J ends, which lost 4 bases and 3 bases, there was a span of 10 bases. This CDR3 has 13 amino acids. The CDR3 loop is CASSPSADYGYTF. CDR3 sequence (DNA): TGCGCCAGCAGCCCTTCGGCGGACTATGGCTACACCTTC.

The chain uses TRBV19 and TRBJ1-4; D is possibly TRBD1 (5 bases). V lost 1 base to trimming and J lost 9 bases, with 15 bases between them. Germline assignment: CDR1 LNHDA and CDR2 SQIVND (reference sequence). This CDR3 region has 15 residues. For the CDR3, the DNA is TGTGCCAGTAGTATAGGAGAGCGCGGGGGGAAAAAACTGTTTTTT. Translating gives CASSIGERGGKKLFF.

This clone has more than one count but fewer than ten. CDR3 protein: CASSQKLAGQMNTEAFF. CDR3 nucleotides: TGTGCCAGCAGCCAAAAGCTAGCTGGACAGATGAACACTGAAGCTTTCTTT. The J gene is TRBJ1-1, the V gene TRBV4-2, with D tentatively TRBD1 (6 bases). The CDR3 spans 17 residues. Between the trimmed V and J ends, which lost 2 bases and 0 bases, there was a span of 16 bases. Looked up from germline, CDR1 is LGHNA and CDR2 is YNFKEQ.

The chain is built from TRBV6-5 and TRBJ2-5, with TRBD2 identical over 8 bases. The V segment lost 7 bases and the J segment 5 bases; nucleotides outside the gene matches: 9. This CDR3 region has 14 residues. Germline V gene data show CDR1 as MNHEY and CDR2 as SVGAGI. CDR3 amino acids: CASTSPGGPETQYF. DNA of the CDR3: TGTGCCAGCACGAGTCCGGGGGGGCCGGAGACCCAGTACTTC.

The chain carries TRBV9 and TRBJ2-7, with TRBD2 matching over 8 bases. After removal of 0 bases from V and 2 bases from J, the junction contained 4 bases not matched to a gene. Per germline, CDR1 SGDLS and CDR2 YYNGEE. The CDR3 covers 15 residues. The CDR3 DNA follows: TGTGCCAGCAGCGTAGCTCTAGCGGGTCCCTACGAGCAGTACTTC. Its protein product is CASSVALAGPYEQYF.

This clone was recorded only once. The chain combines TRBV19 with TRBJ2-6; D call uncertain. Germline-derived CDR1 and CDR2 are LNHDA and SQIVND (reference sequence). The CDR3 spans 14 residues. V was clipped by 4 bases and J by 0 bases, with 4 bases between them. DNA for the CDR3: TGTGCCAGTAGTAACTACTCTGGGGCCAACGTCCTGACTTTC. As protein: CASSNYSGANVLTF. Filled out from reference TRBV19 and TRBJ2-6, the complete variable domain reads DGGITQSPKYLFRKEGQNVTLSCEQNLNHDAMYWYRQDPGQGLRLIYYSQIVNDFQKGDIAEGYSVSREKKESFPLTVTSAQKNPTAFYLCASSNYSGANVLTFGAGSRLTVL.

The chain has TRBV30 and TRBJ1-1; the match to TRBD1 covers 8 bases. Germline assignment: CDR1 GTSNPN and CDR2 SVGIG (reference sequence). V lost 1 base, J lost 0 bases, and 4 bases stayed unmatched. There are 15 residues in the CDR3. The CDR3 coding sequence is TGTGCCTGGAGTGGGGGGGGACAGGTGAACACTGAAGCTTTCTTT. Residues: CAWSGGGQVNTEAFF. Variable domain in full (rest from reference TRBV30 and TRBJ1-1): SQTIHQWPATLVQPVGSPLSLECTVEGTSNPNLYWYRQAAGRGLQLLFYSVGIGQISSEVPQNLSASRPQDRQFILSSKKLLLSDSGFYLCAWSGGGQVNTEAFFGQGTRLTVV.

The chain is built from TRBV7-9 and TRBJ2-1; possibly TRBD1 for D (6 bases). The CDR3 is 13 residues long. Germline-derived CDR1 and CDR2 are SEHNR and FQNEAQ (reference sequence). V lost 4 bases, J lost 5 bases, and 9 bases lay in between. The CDR3 coding sequence is TGTGCCAGCAGCTCCGGGACAAACAATGAGCAGTTCTTC. Encoded protein: CASSSGTNNEQFF.

V gene TRBV13 combines with J gene TRBJ2-7, with D possibly matching TRBD1 (6 bases). The CDR3 has 14 residues. The V end was cut by 5 bases, the J end by 3 bases, with 14 bases between. Germline V gene lookup returns CDR1 PRHDT and CDR2 FYEKMQ (reference sequence). The CDR3 is CASSHRESLYEQYF. Here the CDR3 DNA reads TGTGCCAGCAGCCACAGGGAATCCCTCTACGAGCAGTACTTC.

The chain is built from TRBV19 and TRBJ2-5; D not resolved. Germline V gene sequence: CDR1 LNHDA, CDR2 SQIVND (reference sequence). There are 11 residues in the CDR3. The chain's CDR3 is CAIKSRETQYF. The CDR3 region has the DNA TGTGCAATAAAATCGAGGGAGACCCAGTACTTC. The full variable domain, its missing parts supplied by reference TRBV19 and TRBJ2-5, is DGGITQSPKYLFRKEGQNVTLSCEQNLNHDAMYWYRQDPGQGLRLIYYSQIVNDFQKGDIAEGYSVSREKKESFPLTVTSAQKNPTAFYLCAIKSRETQYFGPGTRLLVL.

The chain links TRBV28 to TRBJ2-7; D perhaps matches TRBD1 (6 bases). V lost 8 bases to trimming and J lost 5 bases, with 19 bases between them. The CDR3 sequence is 14 residues long. Per the germline V gene, CDR1 is MDHEN and CDR2 is SYDVKM. The CDR3 spells CASSRRTGSDEQYF. The CDR3 nucleotides are TGTGCCAGCTCCCGGCGAACAGGGTCCGACGAGCAGTACTTC.

This chain links TRBV7-9 with TRBJ1-4; D is undetermined. The germline V and J ends were trimmed by 5 bases and 0 bases, with 10 bases remaining between them. CDR3 length: 15 amino acids. Germline CDR1 and CDR2: SEHNR and FQNEAQ (reference sequence). The CDR3 region has the DNA TGTGCCAGCAGCAAAGACTCTGCAACTAATGAAAAACTGTTTTTT. Translated, it gives CASSKDSATNEKLFF.

The CDR3 DNA reads as TGTGCCAGCAGCCCCCCGGAGGGGACAGGGGGAATATATGGCTACACCTTC. The encoded protein is CASSPPEGTGGIYGYTF. This chain links TRBV4-2 with TRBJ1-2, with TRBD1 matching over 11 bases. The CDR3 has 17 amino acids. V gave up 4 bases and J gave up 5 bases; unmatched junction bases: 12. CDR1 is LGHNA, CDR2 YNFKEQ, per germline.

The sample holds many counts of this clone. The rearrangement uses TRBV6-5 and TRBJ2-5; the match to TRBD2 covers 7 bases. V gave up 0 bases and J gave up 6 bases; unmatched junction bases: 10. Per the germline V gene, CDR1 is MNHEY and CDR2 is SVGAGI. The CDR3 contains 16 residues. The CDR3 DNA follows: TGTGCCAGCAGTTACTCTCCGGACTCCGGGGGGAAGACCCAGTACTTC. Translated: CASSYSPDSGGKTQYF.

V is TRBV6-5 and J is TRBJ1-5; unclear D gene. V shed 5 bases and J shed 0 bases, with 8 bases lying between them. The length of the CDR3 is 14 residues. The germline V gene has CDR1 MNHEY and CDR2 SVGAGI. The CDR3 DNA reads TGTGCCAGCAGTGGCGGGGATAGCAATCAGCCCCAGCATTTT. It yields the protein CASSGGDSNQPQHF.

The rearrangement joins TRBV29-1 to TRBJ1-2; D is unresolved. Per the germline V gene, CDR1 is SQVTM and CDR2 is ANQGSEA. The CDR3 loop spans 13 amino acids. Trimming shortened V by 2 bases and J by 8 bases, and 15 bases separated the two germline ends. The CDR3 DNA sequence: TGCAGCGTTGAAACATCCCGGGCGGGCGGCTACACCTTC. This codes for CSVETSRAGGYTF.

A word on this clone: This likely came from a read error, as a far larger clone is one base away. The sample holds other DNA sequences that translate to the same CDR3. The V call is TRBV29-1, the J call TRBJ1-5, with TRBD1 as a possible D gene (6 bases). Germline-derived CDR1 and CDR2 are SQVTM and ANQGSEA. Trimming shortened V by 8 bases and J by 5 bases, and 16 bases separated the two germline ends. The length of the CDR3 is 13 residues. CDR3 sequence (DNA): TGCAGCATTCGGGACAACCACTATCAGCCCCAGCATTTT. This gives the protein CSIRDNHYQPQHF.

The DNA of the CDR3 is TGTGCCAGCAGTTCCTTCGGGACAAAGGTGGCCGGCTATGGCTACACCTTC. Amino acid sequence: CASSSFGTKVAGYGYTF. V usage is TRBV27 and J usage is TRBJ1-2; D is possibly TRBD1 (6 bases). The CDR3 runs 17 residues. Germline CDR1 and CDR2: MNHEY and SMNVEV (reference sequence). V was trimmed by 4 bases and J by 4 bases, leaving 22 bases between them.

CDR3 loop: CASSTPEGAGGQYF. The CDR3 coding sequence is TGCGCCAGCAGCACCCCAGAGGGAGCGGGGGGGCAGTATTTT. V gene TRBV5-1 combines with J gene TRBJ2-3; TRBD2 matches at 9 bases. Germline CDR1 SGHRS, CDR2 YFSETQ. CDR3 size: 14 residues. Trimming took 4 bases from V and 11 from J; bases not matched to a gene: 11. Using reference TRBV5-1 and TRBJ2-3 for the parts outside the CDR3, the full variable domain is KAGVTQTPRYLIKTRGQQVTLSCSPISGHRSVSWYQQTPGQGLQFLFEYFSETQRNKGNFPGRFSGRQFSNSRSEMNVSTLELGDSALYLCASSTPEGAGGQYFGPGTRLTVL.

The rearrangement links TRBV7-2 to TRBJ1-1; D unclear. Germline assignment: CDR1 SGHTA and CDR2 FQGNSA. The CDR3 consists of 14 residues. Trimming pared 5 bases from V and 8 bases from J, leaving 18 bases between. This CDR3 reads CASSHNEAGREAFF. CDR3 DNA: TGTGCCAGCAGCCATAATGAGGCTGGAAGGGAAGCTTTCTTT.

The chain employs TRBV4-3 and TRBJ2-2, with 9 bases matching TRBD2. CDR1 and CDR2 (germline): LGHNA, YSLEER. J lost 1 base, V lost 0 bases, and 3 bases had no gene match. This CDR3 has 17 residues. The CDR3 coding sequence is TGCGCCAGCAGCCAAGATCTAGCGGGATTGAACACCGGGGAGCTGTTTTTT. This encodes CASSQDLAGLNTGELFF.